This T cell receptor beta chain came from a study of pediatric ulcerative colitis. The CDR3 consists of 17 residues. Germline V gene lookup returns CDR1 SGHRS and CDR2 YFSETQ. V lost 1 base to trimming and J lost 0 bases; unmatched junction nucleotides: 7. This clone was seen once. Clones were sequenced by immunoSEQ multiplex PCR, and TCRdb holds only the in-frame ones, with some missing. This sample yields under 70,000 clones, of which 87% are seen a single time; approximately 1.5% belongs to the top ten. The clonotype comes from a boy aged 5-17 years who was a control in a study of pediatric ulcerative colitis. Specimen: blood. The V and J genes are TRBV5-1 and TRBJ2-4; 7 bases agree with TRBD1. CDR3 DNA: TGCGCCAGCAGCTTGCCAGGGGGTTGGGAAGCCAAAAACATTCAGTACTTC. This sequence encodes CASSLPGGWEAKNIQYF.